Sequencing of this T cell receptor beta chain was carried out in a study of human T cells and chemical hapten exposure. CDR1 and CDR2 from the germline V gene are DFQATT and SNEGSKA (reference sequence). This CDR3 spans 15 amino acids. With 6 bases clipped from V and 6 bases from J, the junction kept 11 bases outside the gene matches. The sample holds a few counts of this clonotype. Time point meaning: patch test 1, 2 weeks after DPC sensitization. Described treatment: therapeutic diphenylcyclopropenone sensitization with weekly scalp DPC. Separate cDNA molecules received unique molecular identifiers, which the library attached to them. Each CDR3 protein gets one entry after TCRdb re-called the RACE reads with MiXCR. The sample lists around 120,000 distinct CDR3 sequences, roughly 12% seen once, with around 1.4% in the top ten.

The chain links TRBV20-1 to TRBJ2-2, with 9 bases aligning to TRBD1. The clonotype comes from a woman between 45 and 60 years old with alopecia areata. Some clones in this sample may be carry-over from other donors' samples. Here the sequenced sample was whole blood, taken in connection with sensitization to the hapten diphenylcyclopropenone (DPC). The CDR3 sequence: CSARAGTGTAGELFF. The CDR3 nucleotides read TGCAGTGCCAGGGCCGGGACAGGGACAGCCGGGGAGCTGTTTTTT.